The sequence of this T cell receptor (beta chain) was determined in a study of shared clonotypes between healthy human individuals. Libraries were prepared by immunoSEQ multiplex PCR; TCRdb keeps only in-frame clonotypes and omits some of them. The sample holds 2.3 million or so clones; 80% to 95% are singletons and the top ten take 0.39%. Donors were Caucasian adults residing in Nashville, Tennessee, USA. J gave up 4 bases and V 8 bases, and 9 bases lay outside the gene matches. This CDR3 comprises 15 residues. Germline-derived CDR1 and CDR2 are MNHNS and SASEGT. The rearrangement joins TRBV6-1 to TRBJ2-2, with 8 bases lining up with TRBD1. What was sequenced was naive CD4+ T cells from PBMCs. Documented subset: CD45RA+ positively selected. This TCR derives from a man between 18 and 29 years old in good health. Some clones in this sample may be carry-over from other donors' samples. The CDR3 sequence is CASRWTGLVTGELFF. For the CDR3, the DNA is TGTGCCAGCCGCTGGACAGGGTTGGTCACCGGGGAGCTGTTTTTT.